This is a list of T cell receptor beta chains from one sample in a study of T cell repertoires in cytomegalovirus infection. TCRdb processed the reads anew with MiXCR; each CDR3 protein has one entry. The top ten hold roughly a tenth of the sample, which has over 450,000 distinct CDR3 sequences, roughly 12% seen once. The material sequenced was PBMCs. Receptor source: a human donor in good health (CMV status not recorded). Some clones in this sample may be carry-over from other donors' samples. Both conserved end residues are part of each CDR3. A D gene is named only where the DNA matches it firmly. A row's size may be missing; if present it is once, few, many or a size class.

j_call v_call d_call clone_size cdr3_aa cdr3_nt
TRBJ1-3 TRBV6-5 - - CASRADSSTGNTIYF TGTGCCAGCAGAGCTGACAGCTCCACTGGAAACACCATATATTTT
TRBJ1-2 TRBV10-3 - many CAISGSDNYGYTF TGTGCCATCAGTGGGTCAGACAACTATGGCTACACCTTC
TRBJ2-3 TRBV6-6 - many CASSRMALATDTQYF TGTGCCAGCAGTCGCATGGCCCTCGCCACAGATACGCAGTATTTT
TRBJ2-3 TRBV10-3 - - CASGDADTQYF TGTGCCTCCGGGGACGCAGATACGCAGTATTTT
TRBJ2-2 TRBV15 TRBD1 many CATSRTTDRANTGELFF TGTGCCACCAGCAGAACGACGGACAGGGCGAACACCGGGGAGCTGTTTTTT
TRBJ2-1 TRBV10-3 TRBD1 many CAISELGQGFYEQFF TGTGCCATCAGTGAGTTGGGACAGGGTTTTTATGAGCAGTTCTTC
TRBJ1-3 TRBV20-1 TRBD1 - CSAGDRSGNTIYF TGCAGTGCTGGGGACAGGTCTGGAAACACCATATATTTT
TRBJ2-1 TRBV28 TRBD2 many CASKVTSGSSYNEQFF TGTGCCAGCAAGGTGACTAGCGGGAGCTCCTACAATGAGCAGTTCTTC
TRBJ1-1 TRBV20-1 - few CSARDDGGQTDTEAFF TGCAGTGCTAGAGATGACGGCGGACAGACGGACACTGAAGCTTTCTTT
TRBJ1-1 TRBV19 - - CASTLRNTEAFF TGTGCCAGTACCCTGAGGAACACTGAAGCTTTCTTT
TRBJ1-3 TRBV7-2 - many CASSSSTPSGNTIYF TGTGCCAGCAGCTCATCGACTCCTTCTGGAAACACCATATATTTT
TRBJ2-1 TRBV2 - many CASPARGILDEQFF TGTGCCAGCCCGGCTCGGGGCATCTTGGATGAGCAGTTCTTC
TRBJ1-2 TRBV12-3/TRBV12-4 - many CASSSDRVYRYGYTF TGTGCCAGCAGTTCGGATAGGGTCTACCGTTATGGCTACACCTTC
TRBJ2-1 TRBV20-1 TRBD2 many CSAVAQGLAGGTAYNEQFF TGCAGTGCTGTTGCCCAGGGACTAGCGGGAGGGACCGCCTACAATGAGCAGTTCTTC
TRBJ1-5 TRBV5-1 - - CASSLVGGRRNQPQHF TGCGCCAGCAGCTTGGTGGGGGGGCGACGGAATCAGCCCCAGCATTTT
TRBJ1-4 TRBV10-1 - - CASRGGGVTNEKLFF TGCGCCAGCAGGGGAGGGGGGGTGACTAATGAAAAACTGTTTTTT
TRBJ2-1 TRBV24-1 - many CATSGENDGVSYNEQFF TGTGCCACCAGCGGCGAAAACGACGGGGTCTCCTACAATGAGCAGTTCTTC
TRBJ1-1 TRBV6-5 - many CASSSSLGDTEAFF TGTGCCAGCAGTTCGAGCCTGGGGGACACTGAAGCTTTCTTT
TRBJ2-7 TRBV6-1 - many CASRFRDRTYEQYF TGTGCCAGCAGATTCCGGGACCGAACCTACGAGCAGTACTTC
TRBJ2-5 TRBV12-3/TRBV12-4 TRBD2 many CASSPEISGSGETQYF TGTGCCAGCAGTCCCGAGATAAGCGGGAGCGGGGAGACCCAGTACTTC
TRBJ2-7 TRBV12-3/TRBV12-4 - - CANSPSDSSYEQYF TGTGCCAACAGTCCCTCGGACAGCTCCTACGAGCAGTACTTC
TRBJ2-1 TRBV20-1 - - CSADRLVGNEQFF TGCAGTGCTGATAGACTAGTGGGAAATGAGCAGTTCTTC
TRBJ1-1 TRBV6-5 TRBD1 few CASSYRWTGGRGNTEAFF TGTGCCAGCAGTTATCGCTGGACAGGGGGCCGAGGGAACACTGAAGCTTTCTTT
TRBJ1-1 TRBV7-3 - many CASSLAPGQGSEAFF TGTGCCAGCAGCTTAGCTCCGGGGCAGGGGAGTGAAGCTTTCTTT
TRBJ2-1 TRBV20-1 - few CSARVDAEQFF TGCAGTGCTAGAGTAGATGCTGAGCAGTTCTTC